The 17 T cell receptor beta chains below all came from one sample that was sequenced in a study of cytomegalovirus exposure and HLA in healthy donors. The PCR ran on 60 Vbeta and 13 Jbeta primers. The assay was immunoSEQ multiplex PCR, and TCRdb's table has in-frame clones only and misses some. Reported are approximately 150,000 clones; the ten largest clones contain around 1.7%. The sequencing sample was made of PBMCs. The receptors shown here come from a woman between 50 and 59 years old in good health and CMV-seronegative.

V is TRBV19 and J is TRBJ2-2; a weak D match, TRBD1 (5 bases). Trimming pared 3 bases from V and 4 bases from J, leaving 15 bases between. In germline, CDR1 is LNHDA, CDR2 SQIVND (reference sequence). The CDR3 totals 16 residues. The CDR3 here is CASSIQQGGGTGELFF. The CDR3 coding sequence is TGTGCCAGTAGTATTCAGCAGGGTGGTGGCACCGGGGAGCTGTTTTTT. Together with reference TRBV19 and TRBJ2-2, the CDR3 gives the full variable domain: DGGITQSPKYLFRKEGQNVTLSCEQNLNHDAMYWYRQDPGQGLRLIYYSQIVNDFQKGDIAEGYSVSREKKESFPLTVTSAQKNPTAFYLCASSIQQGGGTGELFFGEGSRLTVL.

The rearrangement links TRBV30 to TRBJ2-5; no firm D call. CDR1 is GTSNPN, CDR2 SVGIG, per germline (reference sequence). The CDR3 length is 14 residues. With 5 bases removed from V and 2 bases from J, the gap between germline ends came to 15 bases. The DNA for the CDR3 is TGTGCCTGGGCCTTTGGTGCAGAACAAGAGACCCAGTACTTC. It translates to CAWAFGAEQETQYF.

The chain links TRBV25-1 to TRBJ1-2; TRBD1 aligns across 9 bases. Germline assignment: CDR1 MGHDK and CDR2 SYGVNS. This CDR3 is built from 15 residues. The J segment lost 3 bases and the V segment lost 3 bases, leaving 5 bases of the junction unmatched. For the CDR3, the DNA is TGTGCCAGCAGTGATTGGGGACAGGGAGACTATGGCTACACCTTC. This sequence encodes CASSDWGQGDYGYTF.

This sequence joins TRBV5-1 and TRBJ1-3; 7 bases are shared with TRBD1. Germline CDR1 and CDR2: SGHRS and YFSETQ. V was pared by 0 bases and J by 0 bases, with 6 bases of the junction left unmatched. This CDR3 is 17 amino acids long. The CDR3, as DNA: TGCGCCAGCAGCTTGGACGGGACAGTGAGCTCTGGAAACACCATATATTTT. As protein: CASSLDGTVSSGNTIYF. Combining the CDR3 with reference TRBV5-1 and TRBJ1-3 gives the whole variable domain KAGVTQTPRYLIKTRGQQVTLSCSPISGHRSVSWYQQTPGQGLQFLFEYFSETQRNKGNFPGRFSGRQFSNSRSEMNVSTLELGDSALYLCASSLDGTVSSGNTIYFGEGSWLTVV.

The V and J genes are TRBV4-2 and TRBJ2-2; 11 bases line up with TRBD1. The germline V gene encodes CDR1 LGHNA and CDR2 YNFKEQ. The ends lost 4 bases at V and 5 bases at J; junction bases unmatched: 3. This CDR3 contains 15 residues. CDR3 protein: CASSLDRGRTGELFF. The CDR3 nucleotides are TGTGCCAGCAGCCTGGACAGGGGGCGGACCGGGGAGCTGTTTTTT.

The chain is built from TRBV5-1 and TRBJ2-7, with 10 bases lining up with TRBD1. CDR1 is SGHRS, CDR2 YFSETQ, per germline. The CDR3 loop spans 14 amino acids. The V segment lost 7 bases and the J segment 5 bases; nucleotides outside the gene matches: 9. The DNA of the CDR3 is TGCGCCAGCGGCGAGGGACAGGGGCTGGACGAGCAGTACTTC. This encodes CASGEGQGLDEQYF. Variable domain in full (rest from reference TRBV5-1 and TRBJ2-7): KAGVTQTPRYLIKTRGQQVTLSCSPISGHRSVSWYQQTPGQGLQFLFEYFSETQRNKGNFPGRFSGRQFSNSRSEMNVSTLELGDSALYLCASGEGQGLDEQYFGPGTRLTVT.

This rearrangement joins TRBV19 to TRBJ2-5; 8 nucleotides match TRBD2. The germline gives CDR1 LNHDA, CDR2 SQIVND (reference sequence). V shed 5 bases, J shed 5 bases, and the junction held 10 bases outside the gene matches. The length of the CDR3 is 15 residues. Here the CDR3 reads CASSEAGTRGETQYF. Written as DNA, the CDR3 is TGTGCCAGTAGTGAAGCCGGGACTAGGGGGGAGACCCAGTACTTC.

J is TRBJ2-3 and V is TRBV5-4, with 8 bases aligning to TRBD2. This CDR3 has 16 residues. The J segment lost 3 bases and the V segment lost 3 bases, leaving 9 bases of the junction unmatched. Germline CDR1 reads SGHNT; CDR2 reads YYREEE (reference sequence). CDR3 DNA sequence: TGTGCCAGCAGCTCCCGTGGCGGGAGGAGGACAGATACGCAGTATTTT. Amino acids: CASSSRGGRRTDTQYF.

This chain joins TRBV19 and TRBJ2-7, with D possibly TRBD1 on 5 matching bases. V was clipped by 3 bases and J by 5 bases, with 14 bases between them. Germline lookup yields CDR1 LNHDA and CDR2 SQIVND (reference sequence). The CDR3 runs to 14 residues. The CDR3 bases are TGTGCCAGTAGTATCGTTGCAGGGTTCCACGAGCAGTACTTC. Protein product: CASSIVAGFHEQYF. Combining the CDR3 with reference TRBV19 and TRBJ2-7 gives the whole variable domain DGGITQSPKYLFRKEGQNVTLSCEQNLNHDAMYWYRQDPGQGLRLIYYSQIVNDFQKGDIAEGYSVSREKKESFPLTVTSAQKNPTAFYLCASSIVAGFHEQYFGPGTRLTVT.

This chain connects TRBV29-1 to TRBJ2-1; 9 positions agree with TRBD2. CDR1 is SQVTM, CDR2 ANQGSEA, per germline. V shed 7 bases and J 4 bases; nucleotides not matched to a gene: 8. This CDR3 has 14 residues. CDR3 amino acids: CSGSRLAGYNEQFF. As DNA, the CDR3 is TGCAGCGGTAGTCGGCTAGCGGGATACAATGAGCAGTTCTTC.

The chain joins TRBV19 to TRBJ1-1; D gene unclear. This CDR3 comprises 13 residues. Per the germline V gene, CDR1 is LNHDA and CDR2 is SQIVND (reference sequence). The V and J ends lost 5 bases and 5 bases respectively, with 12 bases between them. The CDR3: CASSVSEDTEAFF. In DNA, the CDR3 is TGTGCCAGTAGTGTATCTGAGGATACTGAAGCTTTCTTT.

The chain has TRBV5-6 and TRBJ1-3; TRBD1 matches 8 bases. Germline V lookup: CDR1 SGHDT, CDR2 YYEEEE. Losses at the gene ends were 2 bases for V and 4 bases for J; bases not matched to a gene: 5. The CDR3 runs 15 residues. CDR3 protein: CASSFGRGPGNTIYF. The CDR3 DNA sequence: TGTGCCAGCAGCTTCGGCAGGGGGCCAGGAAACACCATATATTTT.

About this clone itself: The same CDR3 arises from other DNA sequences in this sample as well. The chain combines TRBV4-2 with TRBJ1-4; D may be TRBD1 (6 bases). V was cut by 1 base and J by 7 bases, with 16 bases left in between. Per germline, CDR1 LGHNA and CDR2 YNFKEQ. This CDR3 is built from 16 residues. In DNA, the CDR3 is TGTGCCAGCAGCCAAGCTCGAGGGCAGGGGAGTGAAAAACTGTTTTTT. It encodes CASSQARGQGSEKLFF.

The chain employs TRBV9 and TRBJ2-2; D remains unclear. The CDR3 totals 13 residues. Trimming cost V 4 bases and J 3 bases, with 7 bases left between them. The germline CDR1 and CDR2 sequences are SGDLS and YYNGEE. In DNA form, the CDR3 reads TGTGCCAGCAGCATGTCCTACACCGGGGAGCTGTTTTTT. Its translation is CASSMSYTGELFF.

This chain uses TRBV6-1 with TRBJ1-5; weak D call: TRBD1 (6 bases). The germline CDR1 and CDR2 sequences are MNHNS and SASEGT. Trimming took off 4 bases at V and 0 bases at J, with 10 bases between the two ends. The CDR3 covers 15 residues. The CDR3 loop is CASSAGADSNQPQHF. CDR3 bases: TGTGCCAGCAGTGCAGGGGCGGATAGCAATCAGCCCCAGCATTTT.

The J gene is TRBJ1-1, the V gene TRBV11-2; D unclear. Germline CDR1 is SGHAT and CDR2 is FQNNGV. CDR3 length equals 13 residues. The V end lost 6 bases, the J end lost 1 base, and 9 bases lay between the germline ends. CDR3 loop: CASRPLRNTEAFF. The CDR3 DNA reads TGTGCCAGCAGGCCCCTTAGGAACACTGAAGCTTTCTTT.

V is TRBV30 and J is TRBJ2-2; tentative D call: TRBD2 (6 bases). Looked up from germline, CDR1 is GTSNPN and CDR2 is SVGIG (reference sequence). There are 13 residues in the CDR3. V was shortened by 4 bases and J by 6 bases, with 12 bases between the two germline ends. CDR3: CAWTGLGAGELFF. The CDR3, as DNA: TGTGCCTGGACGGGACTGGGGGCCGGGGAGCTGTTTTTT.